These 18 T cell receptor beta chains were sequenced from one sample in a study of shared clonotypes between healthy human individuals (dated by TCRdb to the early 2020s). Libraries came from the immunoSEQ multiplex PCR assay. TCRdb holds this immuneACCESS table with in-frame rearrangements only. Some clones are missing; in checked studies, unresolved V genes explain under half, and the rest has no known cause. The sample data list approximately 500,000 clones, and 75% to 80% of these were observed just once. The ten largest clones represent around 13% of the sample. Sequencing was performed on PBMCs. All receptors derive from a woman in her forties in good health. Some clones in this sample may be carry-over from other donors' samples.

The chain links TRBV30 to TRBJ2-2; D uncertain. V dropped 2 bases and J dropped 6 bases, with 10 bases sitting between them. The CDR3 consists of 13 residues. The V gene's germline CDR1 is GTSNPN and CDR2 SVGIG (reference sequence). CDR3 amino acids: CAWSPLSAGELFF. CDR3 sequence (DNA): TGTGCCTGGAGTCCACTTAGTGCCGGGGAGCTGTTTTTT.

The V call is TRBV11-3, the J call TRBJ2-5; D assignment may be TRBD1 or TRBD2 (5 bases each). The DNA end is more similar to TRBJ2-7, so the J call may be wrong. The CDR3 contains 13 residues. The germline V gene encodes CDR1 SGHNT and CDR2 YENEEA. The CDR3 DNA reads TGTGCCAGCAGCCCGGGACCAAAATACGAGCAGTACTTC. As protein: CASSPGPKYEQYF.

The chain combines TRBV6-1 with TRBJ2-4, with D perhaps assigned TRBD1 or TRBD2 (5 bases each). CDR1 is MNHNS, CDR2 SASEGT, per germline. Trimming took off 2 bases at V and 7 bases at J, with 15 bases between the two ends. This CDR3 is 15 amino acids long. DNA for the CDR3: TGTGCCAGCAGTGAACAAAGGACAAGAGGGAACATTCAGTACTTC. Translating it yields CASSEQRTRGNIQYF.

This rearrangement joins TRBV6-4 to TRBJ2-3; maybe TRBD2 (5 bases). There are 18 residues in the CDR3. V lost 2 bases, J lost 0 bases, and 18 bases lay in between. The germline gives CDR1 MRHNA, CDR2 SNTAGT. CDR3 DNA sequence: TGTGCCAGCAGTGACCCGGACTCTTCAGGCCCTAGCACAGATACGCAGTATTTT. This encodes CASSDPDSSGPSTDTQYF.

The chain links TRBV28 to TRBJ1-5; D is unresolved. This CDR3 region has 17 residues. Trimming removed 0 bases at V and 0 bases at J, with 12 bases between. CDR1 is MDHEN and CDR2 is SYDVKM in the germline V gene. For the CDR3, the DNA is TGTGCCAGCAGTTTATGGGGGAGCCTACTTAGCAATCAGCCCCAGCATTTT. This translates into CASSLWGSLLSNQPQHF.

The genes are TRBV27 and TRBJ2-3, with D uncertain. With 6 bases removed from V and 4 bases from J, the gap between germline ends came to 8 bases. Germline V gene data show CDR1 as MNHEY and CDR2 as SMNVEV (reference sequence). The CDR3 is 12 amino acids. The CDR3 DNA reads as TGTGCCAGCAGGGCGTATCCAGATACGCAGTATTTT. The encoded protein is CASRAYPDTQYF.

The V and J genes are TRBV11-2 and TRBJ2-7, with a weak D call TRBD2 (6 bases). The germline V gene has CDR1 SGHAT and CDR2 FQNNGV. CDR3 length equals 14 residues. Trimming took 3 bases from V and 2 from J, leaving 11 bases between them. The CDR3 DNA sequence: TGTGCCAGCAGCTTGACTAGGTCCCCCTACGAGCAGTACTTC. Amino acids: CASSLTRSPYEQYF.

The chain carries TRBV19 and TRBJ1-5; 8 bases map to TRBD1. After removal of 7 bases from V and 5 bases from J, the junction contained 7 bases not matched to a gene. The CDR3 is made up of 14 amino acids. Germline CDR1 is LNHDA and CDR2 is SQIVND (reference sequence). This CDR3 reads CASTQTGAHQPQHF. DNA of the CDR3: TGTGCCAGTACCCAGACAGGGGCCCATCAGCCCCAGCATTTT. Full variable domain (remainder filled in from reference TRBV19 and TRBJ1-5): DGGITQSPKYLFRKEGQNVTLSCEQNLNHDAMYWYRQDPGQGLRLIYYSQIVNDFQKGDIAEGYSVSREKKESFPLTVTSAQKNPTAFYLCASTQTGAHQPQHFGDGTRLSIL.

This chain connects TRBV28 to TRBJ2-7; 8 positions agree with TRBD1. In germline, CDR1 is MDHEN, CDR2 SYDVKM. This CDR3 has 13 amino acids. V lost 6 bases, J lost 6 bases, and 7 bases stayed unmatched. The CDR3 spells CASRGQDVAEQYF. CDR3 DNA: TGTGCCAGCAGGGGACAGGACGTGGCCGAGCAGTACTTC.

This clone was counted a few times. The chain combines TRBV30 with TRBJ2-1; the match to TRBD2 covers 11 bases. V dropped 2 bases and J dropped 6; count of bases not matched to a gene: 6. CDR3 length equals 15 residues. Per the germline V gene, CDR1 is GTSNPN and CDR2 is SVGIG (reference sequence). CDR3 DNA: TGTGCCTGGAGTTCACTAGCGGGAGAAATCAATGAGCAGTTCTTC. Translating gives CAWSSLAGEINEQFF.

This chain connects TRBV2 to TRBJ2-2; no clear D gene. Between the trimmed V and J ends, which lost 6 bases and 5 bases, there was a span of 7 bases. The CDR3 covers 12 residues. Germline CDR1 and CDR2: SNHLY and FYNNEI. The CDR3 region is CASSDITGELFF. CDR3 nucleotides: TGTGCCAGCAGCGACATTACCGGGGAGCTGTTTTTT. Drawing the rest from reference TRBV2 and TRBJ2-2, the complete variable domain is EPEVTQTPSHQVTQMGQEVILRCVPISNHLYFYWYRQILGQKVEFLVSFYNNEISEKSEIFDDQFSVERPDGSNFTLKIRSTKLEDSAMYFCASSDITGELFFGEGSRLTVL.

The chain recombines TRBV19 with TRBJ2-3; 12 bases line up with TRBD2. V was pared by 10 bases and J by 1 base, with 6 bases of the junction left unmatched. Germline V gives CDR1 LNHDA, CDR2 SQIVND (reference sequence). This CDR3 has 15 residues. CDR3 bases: TGTGCCACCAGGACTAGCGGGGCTCGCACAGATACGCAGTATTTT. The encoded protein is CATRTSGARTDTQYF.

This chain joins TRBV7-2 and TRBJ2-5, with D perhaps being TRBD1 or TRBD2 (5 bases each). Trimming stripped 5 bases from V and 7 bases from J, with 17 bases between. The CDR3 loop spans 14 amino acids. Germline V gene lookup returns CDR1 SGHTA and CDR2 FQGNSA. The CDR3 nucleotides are TGTGCCAGCAGCCAGATTTGGGGGAGCGGGACCCAGTACTTC. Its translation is CASSQIWGSGTQYF.

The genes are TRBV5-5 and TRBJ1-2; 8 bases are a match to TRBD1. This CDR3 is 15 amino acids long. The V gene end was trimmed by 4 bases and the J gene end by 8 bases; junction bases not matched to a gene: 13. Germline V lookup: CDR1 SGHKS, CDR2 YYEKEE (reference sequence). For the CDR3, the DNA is TGTGCCAGCAGCAAAGCGGGACAGGCCGTCGGCGGCTACACCTTC. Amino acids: CASSKAGQAVGGYTF.

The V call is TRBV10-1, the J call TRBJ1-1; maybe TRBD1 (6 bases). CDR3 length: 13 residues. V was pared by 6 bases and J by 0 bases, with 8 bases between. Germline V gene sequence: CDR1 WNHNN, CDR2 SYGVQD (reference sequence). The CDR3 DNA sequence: TGCGCCAGCAGGAGGGACATGAACACTGAAGCTTTCTTT. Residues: CASRRDMNTEAFF.

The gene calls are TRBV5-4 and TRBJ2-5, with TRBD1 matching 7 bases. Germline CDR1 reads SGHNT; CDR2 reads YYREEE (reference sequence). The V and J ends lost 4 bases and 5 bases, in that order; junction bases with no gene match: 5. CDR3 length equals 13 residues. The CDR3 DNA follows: TGTGCCAGCAGCGTTACAGGGGTGGAGACCCAGTACTTC. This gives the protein CASSVTGVETQYF.

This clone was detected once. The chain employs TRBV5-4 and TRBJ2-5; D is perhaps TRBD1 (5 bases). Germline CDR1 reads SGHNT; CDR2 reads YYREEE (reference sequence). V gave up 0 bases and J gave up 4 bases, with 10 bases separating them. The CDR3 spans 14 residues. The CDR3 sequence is CASSLAGSAETQYF. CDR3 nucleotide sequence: TGTGCCAGCAGCTTGGCAGGGTCGGCAGAGACCCAGTACTTC.

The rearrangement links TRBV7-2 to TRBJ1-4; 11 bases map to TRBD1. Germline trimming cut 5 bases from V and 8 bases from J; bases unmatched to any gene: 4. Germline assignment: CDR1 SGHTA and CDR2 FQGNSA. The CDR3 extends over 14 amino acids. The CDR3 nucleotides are TGTGCCAGCAGCCTGGACAGGGGGCGGGAAAAACTGTTTTTT. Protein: CASSLDRGREKLFF.